Listed below are T cell receptor beta chains from one sample, sequenced in a study of T cell repertoires in cytomegalovirus infection. These receptors have no known antigen. TCRdb ran MiXCR on the reads and lists one entry per CDR3 protein. The data contain approximately 590,000 distinct CDR3 sequences, around 40% of them singletons. Sequencing used cultured PBMCs, obtained from culture after CMV antigen stimulation. The receptor source for this set is a human donor in good health (CMV status not recorded). Some clones in this sample may be carry-over from other donors' samples. Both conserved end residues are part of each CDR3. The order of the fields is D gene, clone size, V gene, J gene, CDR3 DNA, CDR3 protein. The D gene is left open where the match is weak. Clone size is given for some rows only: seen once, a few or many times, or a class if the clone is expanded.

D gene: TRBD1; clone size: few; V gene: TRBV4-1; J gene: TRBJ2-5; CDR3 DNA: TGCGCCAGCAGCCCCCGGACAGGGTGGGCTATGGAGACCCAGTACTTC; CDR3 protein: CASSPRTGWAMETQYF
D gene: .; clone size: .; V gene: TRBV7-4; J gene: TRBJ1-2; CDR3 DNA: TGTGCCAGCAGCTTAGGATCCGGGACCGCCCTGGAGGGAAATGGCTACACCTTC; CDR3 protein: CASSLGSGTALEGNGYTF
D gene: TRBD2; clone size: few; V gene: TRBV27; J gene: TRBJ2-5; CDR3 DNA: TGTGCCAGCAGTCGGATACTAGCGGATCAAGAGACCCAGTACTTC; CDR3 protein: CASSRILADQETQYF
D gene: TRBD1; clone size: .; V gene: TRBV7-9; J gene: TRBJ1-2; CDR3 DNA: TGTGCCAGCAGCAAAGGACAGGGGGGATATGGCTACACCTTC; CDR3 protein: CASSKGQGGYGYTF
D gene: .; clone size: few; V gene: TRBV18; J gene: TRBJ2-3; CDR3 DNA: TGTGCCAGCTCACCAGGGCCTCTGATAGATACGCAGTATTTT; CDR3 protein: CASSPGPLIDTQYF
D gene: TRBD1; clone size: .; V gene: TRBV19; J gene: TRBJ2-7; CDR3 DNA: TGTGCCAACCGGGACAGGGGTTTCCACGAGCAGTACTTC; CDR3 protein: CANRDRGFHEQYF
D gene: .; clone size: .; V gene: TRBV12-3/TRBV12-4; J gene: TRBJ1-1; CDR3 DNA: TGTGCCAGCAGGGGTGCGAGCGCTGAAGCTTTCTTT; CDR3 protein: CASRGASAEAFF
D gene: .; clone size: .; V gene: TRBV6-8; J gene: TRBJ2-7; CDR3 DNA: TGTGCCAGCAGTTCCGACAGCCGCTCCTACGAGCAGTACTTC; CDR3 protein: CASSSDSRSYEQYF
D gene: TRBD2; clone size: few; V gene: TRBV2; J gene: TRBJ2-3; CDR3 DNA: TGTGCCAGCAGTCTCGCGGGGGAGGGTACGCAGTATTTT; CDR3 protein: CASSLAGEGTQYF
D gene: .; clone size: few; V gene: TRBV7-6; J gene: TRBJ2-1; CDR3 DNA: TGTGCCAGCAGCCCGACTACAAGGCCCAATGAGCAGTTCTTC; CDR3 protein: CASSPTTRPNEQFF
D gene: .; clone size: .; V gene: TRBV4-3; J gene: TRBJ1-5; CDR3 DNA: TGCGCCAGCAGCCAAGATCACAGATTCAATCAGCCCCAGCATTTT; CDR3 protein: CASSQDHRFNQPQHF
D gene: .; clone size: few; V gene: TRBV5-4; J gene: TRBJ2-6; CDR3 DNA: TGTGCCAGCAGCCCACAACCGAGAGTTGCTGGGGCCAACGTCCTGACTTTC; CDR3 protein: CASSPQPRVAGANVLTF
D gene: .; clone size: .; V gene: TRBV7-2; J gene: TRBJ2-7; CDR3 DNA: TGTGCCAGCAGCTTAGAGGGGAACAGGTGGTCCTACGAGCAGTACTTC; CDR3 protein: CASSLEGNRWSYEQYF
D gene: TRBD1; clone size: medium-sized; V gene: TRBV7-2; J gene: TRBJ1-5; CDR3 DNA: TGTGCCAGCAGCCCCGGACAGGCGCTCAAGGGGCCCCAGCATTTT; CDR3 protein: CASSPGQALKGPQHF
D gene: .; clone size: .; V gene: TRBV5-1; J gene: TRBJ2-3; CDR3 DNA: TGCGCCAGCAGCCGGGACGAACCTAGCACAGATACGCAGTATTTT; CDR3 protein: CASSRDEPSTDTQYF
D gene: .; clone size: .; V gene: TRBV12-5; J gene: TRBJ2-7; CDR3 DNA: TGTGCTAGTGACCTTTTATTGTACGAGCAGTACTTC; CDR3 protein: CASDLLLYEQYF
D gene: .; clone size: many; V gene: TRBV7-8; J gene: TRBJ1-1; CDR3 DNA: TGTGCCAGCAGCTTAGGGCGGGGACCCAGCACTGAAGCTTTCTTT; CDR3 protein: CASSLGRGPSTEAFF
D gene: .; clone size: .; V gene: TRBV11-2; J gene: TRBJ2-7; CDR3 DNA: TGTGCCAGCAGCCAAGATTTCACCCCCTACGAGCAGTACTTC; CDR3 protein: CASSQDFTPYEQYF
D gene: .; clone size: .; V gene: TRBV25-1; J gene: TRBJ2-3; CDR3 DNA: TGTGCCAGCAGTGAAAGGAGGAACACAGATACGCAGTATTTT; CDR3 protein: CASSERRNTDTQYF
D gene: .; clone size: .; V gene: TRBV3-1; J gene: TRBJ1-2; CDR3 DNA: TGTGCCAGCAGCCAAGACTGGGGGGGCCGCGGCTACACCTTC; CDR3 protein: CASSQDWGGRGYTF
D gene: .; clone size: .; V gene: TRBV7-6; J gene: TRBJ2-3; CDR3 DNA: TGTGCCAGCAGCGAAGGGACAACCGACACAGATACGCAGTATTTT; CDR3 protein: CASSEGTTDTDTQYF
D gene: .; clone size: .; V gene: TRBV6-5; J gene: TRBJ1-6; CDR3 DNA: TGTGCCAGCAGAGGGACAACCTCTGCCCTCCACTTT; CDR3 protein: CASRGTTSALHF
D gene: .; clone size: .; V gene: TRBV11-2; J gene: TRBJ2-3; CDR3 DNA: TGTGCCAGCAGCTACTTGAAAAATACGCAGTATTTT; CDR3 protein: CASSYLKNTQYF
D gene: .; clone size: .; V gene: TRBV11-2; J gene: TRBJ1-1; CDR3 DNA: TGTGCCAGCAGTCTATTAGCCACCCCTGAAGCTTTCTTT; CDR3 protein: CASSLLATPEAFF
D gene: TRBD1; clone size: few; V gene: TRBV18; J gene: TRBJ1-5; CDR3 DNA: TGTGCCAGCTCACCGTCGACAGGGTCGGTGAATCAGCCCCAGCATTTT; CDR3 protein: CASSPSTGSVNQPQHF
D gene: TRBD2; clone size: few; V gene: TRBV19; J gene: TRBJ2-1; CDR3 DNA: TGTGCCAGTTCCGGGGTGGGCGGGAGGGGGAATGAGCAGTTCTTC; CDR3 protein: CASSGVGGRGNEQFF
D gene: .; clone size: few; V gene: TRBV5-4; J gene: TRBJ2-3; CDR3 DNA: TGTGCCAGCCGCGACGGGGACCCTGCCTCAGATACGCAGTATTTT; CDR3 protein: CASRDGDPASDTQYF
D gene: .; clone size: .; V gene: TRBV25-1; J gene: TRBJ1-1; CDR3 DNA: TGTGCCAGCAGTGAATCTAAGAGGGGTTATAGGGCTGAAGCTTTCTTT; CDR3 protein: CASSESKRGYRAEAFF
D gene: .; clone size: .; V gene: TRBV28; J gene: TRBJ2-7; CDR3 DNA: TGTGCCAGCAGCTCAATGACCAGGGCCAGGAACGAGCAGTACTTC; CDR3 protein: CASSSMTRARNEQYF
D gene: .; clone size: .; V gene: TRBV7-2; J gene: TRBJ1-1; CDR3 DNA: TGTGCCAGCAGCTTAACAGGGCGGGACCCTGAAGCTTTCTTT; CDR3 protein: CASSLTGRDPEAFF
D gene: .; clone size: .; V gene: TRBV7-6; J gene: TRBJ1-1; CDR3 DNA: TGTGCCAGCAGCTTACCCGGGCTGAACACTGAAGCTTTCTTT; CDR3 protein: CASSLPGLNTEAFF
D gene: .; clone size: few; V gene: TRBV11-2; J gene: TRBJ1-1; CDR3 DNA: TGTGCCAGCAGCTTAAGCCATAGTTCTGAAGCTTTCTTT; CDR3 protein: CASSLSHSSEAFF
D gene: TRBD2; clone size: few; V gene: TRBV24-1; J gene: TRBJ2-1; CDR3 DNA: TGTGCCACCAGTGACTCCGGGACTAGGAGATACAATGAGCAGTTCTTC; CDR3 protein: CATSDSGTRRYNEQFF
D gene: .; clone size: .; V gene: TRBV11-2; J gene: TRBJ2-3; CDR3 DNA: TGTGCCAGCAGCTTTCTTAGCACGAGAGAGTATTTT; CDR3 protein: CASSFLSTREYF
D gene: TRBD2; clone size: .; V gene: TRBV5-6; J gene: TRBJ2-1; CDR3 DNA: TGTGCCAGCACCTGGACTAGCCGATACAATGAGCAGTTCTTC; CDR3 protein: CASTWTSRYNEQFF
D gene: TRBD2; clone size: once; V gene: TRBV11-2; J gene: TRBJ2-5; CDR3 DNA: TGTGCCAGCAGCACCCAAGGCGTGCGGGGGGAGACCCAGTACTTC; CDR3 protein: CASSTQGVRGETQYF
D gene: TRBD1; clone size: many; V gene: TRBV7-2; J gene: TRBJ1-1; CDR3 DNA: TGTGCCAGCAGCCACGACAGGGGTGTCATCGTCCCTGAAGCTTTCTTT; CDR3 protein: CASSHDRGVIVPEAFF